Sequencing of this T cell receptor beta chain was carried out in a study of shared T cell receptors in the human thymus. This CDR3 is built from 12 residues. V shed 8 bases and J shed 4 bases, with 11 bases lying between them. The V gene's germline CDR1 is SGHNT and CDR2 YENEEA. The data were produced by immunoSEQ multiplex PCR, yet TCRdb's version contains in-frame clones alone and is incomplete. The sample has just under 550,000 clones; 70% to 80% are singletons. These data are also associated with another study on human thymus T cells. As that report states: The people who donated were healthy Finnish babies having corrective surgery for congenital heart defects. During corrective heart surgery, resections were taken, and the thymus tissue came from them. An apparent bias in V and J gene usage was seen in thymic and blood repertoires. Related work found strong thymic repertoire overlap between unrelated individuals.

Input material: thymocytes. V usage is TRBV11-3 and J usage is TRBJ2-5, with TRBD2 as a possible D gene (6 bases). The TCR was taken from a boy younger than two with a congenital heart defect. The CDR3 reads CASSEGGETQYF. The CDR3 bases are TGTGCCAGCTCGGAGGGTGGAGAGACCCAGTACTTC.